Following are 20 T cell receptor beta chains from one sample sequenced in a study of CD8+ T cells in alopecia areata. The sequencing template was cDNA reverse transcribed from extracted RNA. Sequenced by immunoSEQ multiplex PCR; TCRdb stores in-frame clones only, minus some. The data show some 130,000 clones, with more than 45% seen just once and about 0.5% held by the top ten. Specified treatment: oral pan-JAK inhibitor, 5-10 mg twice daily. This specimen consisted of CD4+ T cells sorted from blood, obtained at week 4, from a patient treated with tofacitinib. These receptors originate from a human donor with alopecia areata.

This chain joins TRBV5-1 and TRBJ1-2; TRBD1 agrees at 7 bases. The CDR3 spans 14 residues. V shed 1 base, J shed 2 bases, and the junction held 2 bases outside the gene matches. Per germline, CDR1 SGHRS and CDR2 YFSETQ. The CDR3 DNA reads as TGCGCCAGCAGCTTGACGGGACAGAACTATGGCTACACCTTC. It is translated as CASSLTGQNYGYTF.

This clone has a handful of counts. Other DNA sequences in this specimen translate into the identical CDR3. The gene calls are TRBV29-1 and TRBJ1-2, with 8 bases fitting TRBD1. J was trimmed by 3 bases and V by 6 bases; bases with no gene match: 0. The CDR3 consists of 11 residues. Germline assignment: CDR1 SQVTM and CDR2 ANQGSEA. CDR3 region: CSVGQDYGYTF. The CDR3 DNA follows: TGCAGCGTGGGACAGGACTATGGCTACACCTTC.

This clone was picked up a small number of times. The genes are TRBV7-2 and TRBJ2-7; no definite D call. Germline V gene data show CDR1 as SGHTA and CDR2 as FQGNSA. V was clipped by 5 bases and J by 1 base, with 12 bases between them. The CDR3 has 14 amino acids. This CDR3 reads CASSQPPRSYEQYF. CDR3 nucleotide sequence: TGTGCCAGCAGCCAACCCCCTCGATCCTACGAGCAGTACTTC.

The CDR3 DNA reads as TGTGCCAGCAGTTCCCCGCCGCGTTACAGGGCTGATACGCAGTATTTT. Its translation: CASSSPPRYRADTQYF. The chain links TRBV27 to TRBJ2-3; TRBD1 is a possible D gene (6 bases). Per the germline V gene, CDR1 is MNHEY and CDR2 is SMNVEV (reference sequence). CDR3 length: 16 amino acids. Trimming pared 4 bases from V and 6 bases from J, leaving 20 bases between.

This clone has a count of ten or more. The chain joins TRBV18 to TRBJ2-6; D gene ambiguous. From germline, CDR1 is KGHSH and CDR2 LQKENI. This CDR3 has 19 residues. V lost 3 bases to trimming and J lost 0 bases, with 18 bases between them. CDR3 bases: TGTGCCAGCTCACCTCCGACCTTATCCTCCCGCTCTGGGGCCAACGTCCTGACTTTC. Protein sequence: CASSPPTLSSRSGANVLTF.

The sample holds a few counts of this clone. The chain uses TRBV4-2 and TRBJ1-1; D is unresolved. The CDR3 loop spans 16 amino acids. V was cut by 1 base and J by 3 bases, with 15 bases left in between. Germline V lookup: CDR1 LGHNA, CDR2 YNFKEQ. CDR3 protein: CASSQVGGHSDTEAFF. The CDR3 DNA reads TGTGCCAGCAGCCAAGTTGGCGGGCACTCCGACACTGAAGCTTTCTTT.

The chain combines TRBV11-2 with TRBJ2-1; TRBD2 aligns across 7 bases. After removal of 9 bases from V and 5 bases from J, the junction contained 13 bases not matched to a gene. This CDR3 spans 15 amino acids. The germline V gene encodes CDR1 SGHAT and CDR2 FQNNGV. The CDR3 protein is CASGIRTRTHNEQFF. The CDR3 DNA follows: TGTGCCAGTGGGATAAGGACTAGGACGCACAATGAGCAGTTCTTC. Full variable domain (outside the CDR3, taken from reference TRBV11-2 and TRBJ2-1): EAGVAQSPRYKIIEKRQSVAFWCNPISGHATLYWYQQILGQGPKLLIQFQNNGVVDDSQLPKDRFSAERLKGVDSTLKIQPAKLEDSAVYLCASGIRTRTHNEQFFGPGTRLTVL.

This CDR3 reads CAWKVPGVNTEAFF. CDR3 DNA sequence: TGTGCCTGGAAAGTCCCAGGGGTGAACACTGAAGCTTTCTTT. This chain links TRBV30 with TRBJ1-1; weak D call: TRBD1 (6 bases). V lost 4 bases to trimming and J lost 0 bases, with 12 bases between them. Germline assignment: CDR1 GTSNPN and CDR2 SVGIG (reference sequence). The CDR3 runs to 14 residues.

The V call is TRBV27, the J call TRBJ1-2; D not resolved. The germline V gene has CDR1 MNHEY and CDR2 SMNVEV (reference sequence). The CDR3 runs 12 residues. The V end was cut by 7 bases, the J end by 4 bases, with 10 bases between. The CDR3 coding sequence is TGTGCCAGCAATGAACGGCCCTATGGCTACACCTTC. This encodes CASNERPYGYTF.

The chain combines TRBV29-1 with TRBJ1-2; 7 bases are shared with TRBD1. With V trimmed by 4 bases and J by 8 bases, 10 bases remained unmatched. Germline assignment: CDR1 SQVTM and CDR2 ANQGSEA. This CDR3 comprises 13 residues. CDR3 DNA sequence: TGCAGCGTTGCCGGGACAGCTTCCAGCGGCTACACCTTC. Translation gives CSVAGTASSGYTF. Combining the CDR3 with reference TRBV29-1 and TRBJ1-2 gives the whole variable domain SAVISQKPSRDICQRGTSLTIQCQVDSQVTMMFWYRQQPGQSLTLIATANQGSEATYESGFVIDKFPISRPNLTFSTLTVSNMSPEDSSIYLCSVAGTASSGYTFGSGTRLTVV.

This clone was detected only a few times. The V gene is TRBV14, the J gene TRBJ2-1; TRBD2 matches at 9 bases. Unmatched junction bases numbered 4, after V lost 3 bases and J lost 10 bases. This CDR3 is built from 13 residues. Germline assignment: CDR1 SGHDN and CDR2 FVKESK. The CDR3 reads CASSQNLAGEQFF. As DNA, the CDR3 is TGTGCCAGCAGCCAGAATCTAGCGGGAGAGCAGTTCTTC.

The chain recombines TRBV27 with TRBJ1-2; TRBD1 aligns across 8 bases. This CDR3 has 14 residues. V lost 5 bases, J lost 8 bases, and 10 bases stayed unmatched. Germline-derived CDR1 and CDR2 are MNHEY and SMNVEV (reference sequence). As DNA, the CDR3 is TGTGCCAGCAGTCCCTTCTCCGACAGGGGCGGCTACACCTTC. As protein: CASSPFSDRGGYTF.

The chain is built from TRBV19 and TRBJ2-7; possibly TRBD1 or TRBD2 for D (5 bases each). The CDR3 length is 14 residues. The V gene's germline CDR1 is LNHDA and CDR2 SQIVND (reference sequence). Trimming pared 4 bases from V and 7 bases from J, leaving 17 bases between. In DNA, the CDR3 is TGTGCCAGTAGTAGACTTTGGGACGGTTATGAGCAGTACTTC. Protein sequence: CASSRLWDGYEQYF. Full variable domain (missing parts from reference TRBV19 and TRBJ2-7): DGGITQSPKYLFRKEGQNVTLSCEQNLNHDAMYWYRQDPGQGLRLIYYSQIVNDFQKGDIAEGYSVSREKKESFPLTVTSAQKNPTAFYLCASSRLWDGYEQYFGPGTRLTVT.

The rearrangement joins TRBV6-5 to TRBJ2-7; perhaps TRBD2 as D (5 bases). This CDR3 has 14 amino acids. The V end was cut by 2 bases, the J end by 7 bases, with 15 bases between. Germline V gene sequence: CDR1 MNHEY, CDR2 SVGAGI. The CDR3 here is CASSYNSGVREQYF. The CDR3 region has the DNA TGTGCCAGCAGTTACAACTCCGGGGTTAGAGAGCAGTACTTC.

V gene TRBV5-6 combines with J gene TRBJ2-1, with 7 nucleotides matching TRBD1. The CDR3 contains 15 residues. Germline assignment: CDR1 SGHDT and CDR2 YYEEEE. The V gene end was trimmed by 4 bases and the J gene end by 0 bases; junction bases not matched to a gene: 4. The CDR3 coding sequence is TGTGCCAGCAGCCCCCGGGACAGCTCCTACAATGAGCAGTTCTTC. Amino acid sequence: CASSPRDSSYNEQFF.

V gene TRBV4-1 combines with J gene TRBJ2-5; 7 bases fit TRBD2. The CDR3 loop spans 15 amino acids. The V gene end was trimmed by 0 bases and the J gene end by 5 bases; junction bases not matched to a gene: 6. CDR1 and CDR2 from the germline V gene are MGHRA and YSYEKL. CDR3 residues: CASSQDMTSLETQYF. CDR3 in DNA: TGCGCCAGCAGCCAAGATATGACTAGCCTCGAGACCCAGTACTTC.

The rearrangement uses TRBV14 and TRBJ2-7; D perhaps matches TRBD2 (6 bases). Germline V CDR1 and CDR2: SGHDN, FVKESK. The CDR3 runs to 14 residues. The V gene lost 4 bases and the J gene lost 8 bases, with 18 bases spanning the gap. The CDR3 protein is CASSPLWGDGKQYF. The DNA for the CDR3 is TGTGCCAGCAGCCCCCTTTGGGGGGATGGGAAGCAGTACTTC.

Concerning this clone itself: The same CDR3 is also encoded by other DNA sequences in this sample. The chain couples TRBV28 to TRBJ1-1; D remains unclear. Germline CDR1 and CDR2: MDHEN and SYDVKM. The CDR3 has 11 amino acids. Between the trimmed V and J ends, which lost 3 bases and 4 bases, there was a span of 3 bases. In DNA, the CDR3 is TGTGCCAGCAGTTTGTCCACTGAAGCTTTCTTT. This encodes CASSLSTEAFF.

The CDR3 reads CASSLEGQGFNQPQHF. CDR3 bases: TGTGCCAGCAGCTTAGAGGGACAGGGTTTTAATCAGCCCCAGCATTTT. The V and J genes are TRBV7-8 and TRBJ1-5, with 9 bases identical to TRBD1. CDR3 length equals 16 residues. J was trimmed by 4 bases and V by 1 base; bases with no gene match: 5. CDR1 and CDR2 from the germline V gene are SGHVS and FQNEAQ.

The chain couples TRBV12-2 to TRBJ2-1; whether TRBD2, the table's D call, matches the DNA was not checked. TRBV12-2 is described as a pseudogene. The CDR3 consists of 15 residues. As DNA, the CDR3 is TGTGCAAGTCGCTTCATAACTAGCGGGATGAATGAGCAGTTCTTC. Its protein is CASRFITSGMNEQFF.